Listed here is a single T cell receptor (beta chain). The antigen remains unidentified. The data belong to a study of Ad26.COV2.S vaccination and SARS-CoV-2 variants. Looking at the study overall: A COV1001 Ad26.COV2.S trial-arm participant provided the sample. Intramuscular Ad26.COV2.S doses were given once or twice, 56 days apart.

Measured with immunoSEQ multiplex PCR; TCRdb has only the in-frame clones, and not every one. The sample includes some 270,000 clones, around 90% seen only once; the top ten take under 3%. General study findings and limits: Total responses of T cells may have been underestimated by the analyses of TCR breadth and depth. Vaccinees showed greater spike-specific TCR breadth than placebo recipients.

Looked up from germline, CDR1 is SGHTA and CDR2 is FQGTGA. This CDR3 has 13 residues. The V and J ends lost 1 base and 9 bases, in that order; junction bases with no gene match: 3. The treatment denotes: around 19 received Ad26.COV2.S at low or high dose, single or two shots; roughly five received placebo; per-sample allocation not given. Specimen acquisition occurred on day 63 following the initial vaccine or placebo injection. The receptor was derived from a person between 18 and 59 years old who received the Ad26.COV2.S COVID-19 vaccine or a placebo. Source: peripheral blood, taken in a trial of Ad26.COV2.S vaccine versus placebo. The rearrangement uses TRBV7-3 and TRBJ2-1; TRBD2 matches 7 bases. DNA of the CDR3: TGTGCCAGCAGCTTAAAGCGGGAAAGTGAGCAGTTCTTC. It translates to CASSLKRESEQFF.